These 25 T cell receptor beta chains were sequenced from one sample in a study of CD8 T cells in ankylosing spondylitis. Each CDR3 protein gets one entry after TCRdb re-called the 5' RACE reads with MiXCR. The data hold some 54,000 distinct CDR3 sequences, with about 7% observed a single time. Specimen: blood, either unsorted or a sorted T cell fraction (not recorded which). The receptors stem from a female donor with ankylosing spondylitis or in good health (not recorded which).

In this sample, this clonotype turned up many times. This chain links TRBV10-3 with TRBJ2-3; D may be TRBD2 (5 bases). Germline values: CDR1 ENHRY, CDR2 SYGVKD. The length of the CDR3 is 14 residues. V was pared by 7 bases and J by 4 bases, with 15 bases between. CDR3 sequence (DNA): TGTGCCATCACCTTGGACTCCCGGGCAGATACGCAGTATTTT. Amino acid sequence: CAITLDSRADTQYF.

This clonotype has ten or more counts. The chain joins TRBV28 to TRBJ1-2; D gene unclear. The V and J ends lost 4 bases and 2 bases respectively, with 11 bases between them. The CDR3 loop spans 14 amino acids. Germline V gene data show CDR1 as MDHEN and CDR2 as SYDVKM. The CDR3 sequence: CASSSPDGNYGYTF. Here the CDR3 DNA reads TGTGCCAGCAGTTCCCCGGACGGGAACTATGGCTACACCTTC.

V is TRBV29-1 and J is TRBJ1-1, with a possible D match to TRBD1 (6 bases). Germline CDR1 reads SQVTM; CDR2 reads ANQGSEA. Trimming pared 2 bases from V and 5 bases from J, leaving 15 bases between. The CDR3 spans 14 residues. As DNA, the CDR3 is TGCAGCGTTGAAATTCGGGCAGGGGTGACTGAAGCTTTCTTT. Translated: CSVEIRAGVTEAFF. The full variable domain, in which reference TRBV29-1 and TRBJ1-1 provide the parts outside the CDR3, is SAVISQKPSRDICQRGTSLTIQCQVDSQVTMMFWYRQQPGQSLTLIATANQGSEATYESGFVIDKFPISRPNLTFSTLTVSNMSPEDSSIYLCSVEIRAGVTEAFFGQGTRLTVV.

This clonotype was found many times. This chain links TRBV4-3 with TRBJ2-7; TRBD2 might be the D (5 bases). Deletions cut 2 bases from V and 3 bases from J, with 11 bases between. From germline, CDR1 is LGHNA and CDR2 YSLEER. CDR3 length equals 14 residues. DNA for the CDR3: TGCGCCAGCAGCCAAAGCCTGGCGGGCTACGAGCAGTACTTC. Protein: CASSQSLAGYEQYF.

V gene TRBV19 combines with J gene TRBJ2-5, with no clear D. Germline-derived CDR1 and CDR2 are LNHDA and SQIVND (reference sequence). There are 13 residues in the CDR3. Trimming cost V 5 bases and J 2 bases, with 9 bases left between them. CDR3 bases: TGTGCCAGTAGTGATCGCTTACAAGAGACCCAGTACTTC. Amino acids: CASSDRLQETQYF.

The rearrangement uses TRBV5-5 and TRBJ1-6; TRBD1 might be the D (5 bases). Germline CDR1 is SGHKS and CDR2 is YYEKEE (reference sequence). CDR3 length: 17 amino acids. V gave up 3 bases and J gave up 3 bases, with 16 bases separating them. CDR3 DNA: TGTGCCAGCAGCTCCCCCTGGCAGGGTTACTATAATTCACCCCTCCACTTT. It is translated as CASSSPWQGYYNSPLHF.

Only a few counts were recorded for this clonotype. This chain joins TRBV6-2 or TRBV6-3 and TRBJ1-1; D perhaps matches TRBD1 (5 bases). CDR1 and CDR2 (germline): MNHEY, SVGEGT. V was clipped by 6 bases and J by 11 bases, with 25 bases between them. CDR3 size: 15 residues. The CDR3 protein is CASSAPRDGRSGAFF. The CDR3 bases are TGTGCCAGCAGCGCCCCCCGGGACGGCAGATCAGGGGCTTTCTTT.

This clonotype was seen many times. The chain has TRBV2 and TRBJ1-1; tentative D call: TRBD1 (6 bases). The CDR3 extends over 13 amino acids. The ends were cut back, 5 bases at V and 5 bases at J, with 12 bases in the middle. Germline-derived CDR1 and CDR2 are SNHLY and FYNNEI. CDR3 DNA sequence: TGTGCCAGCAGTCGGGGGGCTCGGACTGAAGCTTTCTTT. Amino acids: CASSRGARTEAFF.

This clonotype was observed many times. The chain combines TRBV28 with TRBJ2-7; perhaps D is TRBD1 or TRBD2 (5 bases each). This CDR3 spans 13 amino acids. The V gene lost 3 bases and the J gene lost 2 bases, with 8 bases spanning the gap. The germline V gene has CDR1 MDHEN and CDR2 SYDVKM. CDR3 sequence (DNA): TGTGCCAGCAGTTTGGGGGTTCCCTACGAGCAGTACGTC. Translating gives CASSLGVPYEQYV.

This clonotype was recorded many times. The CDR3 region is CSARRGVEGDTQYF. CDR3 nucleotides: TGCAGTGCTAGGCGTGGGGTAGAGGGAGATACGCAGTATTTT. The chain employs TRBV20-1 and TRBJ2-3, with D perhaps matching TRBD2 (5 bases). CDR1 is DFQATT, CDR2 SNEGSKA, per germline (reference sequence). This CDR3 spans 14 amino acids. Trimming removed 3 bases from V and 5 bases from J, with 15 bases in between.

This clonotype came up many times. Germline is not matched at one junction end, which may reflect a read error. The chain has TRBV5-1 and TRBJ2-7; 8 bases agree with TRBD2. CDR1 SGHRS and CDR2 YFSETQ come from the germline V gene. The CDR3 contains 13 residues. Here the CDR3 reads CASSRTSSHEQYF. Written as DNA, the CDR3 is TGCGCCAGCAGCCGGACTAGCTCCCACGAGCAGTACTTC.

The chain uses TRBV7-9 and TRBJ1-4; 7 bases fit TRBD1. The CDR3 is 13 residues long. Losses at the gene ends were 3 bases for V and 10 bases for J; bases not matched to a gene: 5. Germline V gives CDR1 SEHNR, CDR2 FQNEAQ (reference sequence). CDR3 protein: CASSLTGTLKLFF. Written as DNA, the CDR3 is TGTGCCAGCAGCTTGACAGGGACCCTAAAACTGTTTTTT.

The chain employs TRBV5-1 and TRBJ2-2; TRBD1 matches at 7 bases. Trimming took 0 bases from V and 4 from J; bases not matched to a gene: 9. This CDR3 region has 17 residues. Germline V gene lookup returns CDR1 SGHRS and CDR2 YFSETQ. The CDR3: CASSLAVAGGSTGELFF. The CDR3 DNA sequence: TGCGCCAGCAGCTTGGCCGTCGCAGGGGGAAGCACCGGGGAGCTGTTTTTT.

This clonotype occurred many times. The chain combines TRBV5-5 with TRBJ2-5; D possibly uses TRBD1 or TRBD2 (5 bases each). V shed 3 bases and J shed 5 bases, with 20 bases lying between them. Germline-derived CDR1 and CDR2 are SGHKS and YYEKEE (reference sequence). CDR3 length: 16 amino acids. The CDR3 spells CASSSKRTLGDETQYF. The CDR3 DNA reads as TGTGCCAGCAGCTCCAAACGGACCCTCGGGGACGAGACCCAGTACTTC.

The V call is TRBV27, the J call TRBJ2-1, with unresolved D. Trimming shortened V by 0 bases and J by 7 bases, and 4 bases separated the two germline ends. The CDR3 is made up of 12 amino acids. CDR1 is MNHEY and CDR2 is SMNVEV in the germline V gene (reference sequence). CDR3 nucleotide sequence: TGTGCCAGCAGTTTATCCGGAAATGAGCAGTTCTTC. This gives the protein CASSLSGNEQFF.

This clonotype has more than one count but fewer than ten. The chain has TRBV28 and TRBJ2-3, with D possibly TRBD1 on 6 matching bases. CDR3 length: 17 residues. Deletions cut 2 bases from V and 2 bases from J, with 17 bases between. CDR1 and CDR2 (germline): MDHEN, SYDVKM. The CDR3 DNA sequence: TGTGCCAGCAGTTTAAATCGACAGGAACACCTCACAGATACGCAGTATTTT. Amino acid sequence: CASSLNRQEHLTDTQYF.

In its sample, this clonotype was seen many times. The chain is built from TRBV5-5 and TRBJ1-1; TRBD1 matches 9 bases. Germline CDR1 and CDR2: SGHKS and YYEKEE (reference sequence). Germline trimming cut 4 bases from V and 5 bases from J; bases unmatched to any gene: 6. The CDR3 runs to 14 residues. The CDR3, as DNA: TGTGCCAGCAGCCCCGACAGGGGGGCTACTGAAGCTTTCTTT. Translated, it gives CASSPDRGATEAFF.

This chain uses TRBV6-2 or TRBV6-3 with TRBJ2-2; D not certain. CDR1 and CDR2 (germline): MNHEY, SVGEGT. Trimming removed 7 bases from V and 7 bases from J, with 10 bases in between. The CDR3 is 12 residues long. CDR3 in amino acids: CASTKLSGELFF. DNA for the CDR3: TGTGCCAGCACCAAGCTAAGCGGGGAGCTGTTTTTT.

The V gene is TRBV7-9, the J gene TRBJ1-4; perhaps TRBD1 as D (6 bases). The CDR3 runs to 14 residues. Trimming took 5 bases from V and 8 from J, leaving 15 bases between them. Looked up from germline, CDR1 is SEHNR and CDR2 is FQNEAQ (reference sequence). This CDR3 reads CASSPSSTGEKLFF. The CDR3 nucleotides read TGTGCCAGCAGCCCTAGTAGTACAGGGGAAAAACTGTTTTTT. Drawing the rest from reference TRBV7-9 and TRBJ1-4, the complete variable domain is DTGVSQNPRHKITKRGQNVTFRCDPISEHNRLYWYRQTLGQGPEFLTYFQNEAQLEKSRLLSDRFSAERPKGSFSTLEIQRTEQGDSAMYLCASSPSSTGEKLFFGSGTQLSVL.

This clonotype was found many times. V and J are TRBV28 and TRBJ1-4; tentatively, D is TRBD1 (5 bases). Germline V CDR1 and CDR2: MDHEN, SYDVKM. The CDR3 has 15 amino acids. V dropped 6 bases and J dropped 5 bases, with 16 bases sitting between them. Here the CDR3 DNA reads TGTGCCAGCAGACGTTCCTCAGGGTTGAATGAAAAACTGTTTTTT. Its protein is CASRRSSGLNEKLFF.

This chain connects TRBV7-2 to TRBJ2-1, with TRBD2 matching over 10 bases. CDR1 and CDR2 from the germline V gene are SGHTA and FQGNSA. The V gene end was trimmed by 3 bases and the J gene end by 2 bases; junction bases not matched to a gene: 4. CDR3 length: 16 amino acids. The CDR3 DNA sequence: TGTGCCAGCAGCTTTATAGCGGGGGGAACCTACAATGAGCAGTTCTTC. Protein product: CASSFIAGGTYNEQFF.

This clonotype occurred many times. The CDR3 region has the DNA TGTGCCAGCAGCACCGGGACTTACTACAATGAGCAGTTCTTC. It encodes CASSTGTYYNEQFF. The rearrangement links TRBV7-2 to TRBJ2-1; D perhaps matches TRBD2 (6 bases). This CDR3 is 14 amino acids long. Germline values: CDR1 SGHTA, CDR2 FQGNSA. The V end lost 5 bases, the J end lost 3 bases, and 11 bases lay between the germline ends.

This clonotype has at least ten counts. The V call is TRBV4-2, the J call TRBJ1-2; D call uncertain. In germline, CDR1 is LGHNA, CDR2 YNFKEQ. There are 15 residues in the CDR3. V was pared by 1 base and J by 2 bases, with 11 bases between. CDR3 sequence (DNA): TGTGCCAGCAGCCAAGGCGCGGGATCCAACTATGGCTACACCTTC. This gives the protein CASSQGAGSNYGYTF.

Many counts were recorded for this clonotype. V and J are TRBV10-3 and TRBJ1-2, with 7 positions matching TRBD1. V shed 3 bases and J 3 bases; nucleotides not matched to a gene: 1. CDR1 and CDR2 from the germline V gene are ENHRY and SYGVKD. This CDR3 region has 13 residues. The CDR3 nucleotides are TGTGCCATCAGTGAAACAGGGGACTATGGCTACACCTTC. It codes for CAISETGDYGYTF.

The rearrangement joins TRBV3-1 to TRBJ1-2, with D possibly matching TRBD1 (5 bases). V lost 10 bases and J 4 bases, leaving 28 bases between the germline ends. CDR1 is LGHDT, CDR2 YNNKEL, per germline (reference sequence). CDR3 size: 17 residues. The CDR3 coding sequence is TGTGCCACCACCCCCGGGATTGGCACTTCAGGGACCTATGGCTACACCTTC. Translation gives CATTPGIGTSGTYGYTF.